This TCR beta chain came from a study of glioma-infiltrating T cells. About the research overall: Samples included WHO grade II oligodendrogliomas or astrocytomas and initial-diagnosis grade IV glioblastomas. Blood libraries targeted 4.5- to 10-fold coverage of 1 million or so T cells.

Turning to this clonotype: Its antigen is undetermined.

Trimming shortened V by 0 bases and J by 1 base, and 8 bases separated the two germline ends. Per the germline V gene, CDR1 is SGHRS and CDR2 is YFSETQ. The CDR3 contains 16 residues. TCR alpha and beta CDR3 regions were amplified from RNA using iRepertoire nested multiplex PCR. MiXCR, run by TCRdb on the multiplex PCR reads, gives a single entry per CDR3 protein. This table holds a few hundred thousand distinct CDR3 sequences, about 40% found once. Findings of the study overall: Tissue-blood divergence was below expectation in non-neoplastic patients, above in gliomas.

The V gene is TRBV5-1, the J gene TRBJ2-6; D gene ambiguous. The sequenced material came from glioma tissue, nonneoplastic brain tissue, or PBMCs (not recorded which). This TCR came from a human donor with low-grade glioma or glioblastoma, undergoing nonglioma brain surgery, or in good health (not recorded which). CDR3 residues: CASSLALGSGANVLTF. The CDR3 nucleotides read TGCGCCAGCAGCTTGGCCTTGGGTTCTGGGGCCAACGTCCTGACTTTC.